A single TCR beta chain is shown here with its context. What it binds is unknown. TCRdb's table, derived via immunoSEQ multiplex PCR, lists solely in-frame clones and lacks some. The sample has over 150,000 clones; 85% to 95% are singletons. Losses at the gene ends were 6 bases for V and 6 bases for J; bases not matched to a gene: 10. The CDR3 is made up of 15 amino acids. Germline V lookup: CDR1 LGHNA, CDR2 YNFKEQ. The data were obtained in a study of OX40 agonist ivuxolimab in advanced cancers. In the study overall: Ivuxolimab was administered intravenously to patients at 0.01 to 10 mg/kg every 2 weeks. Prior therapy, whether anti-PD-1, anti-PD-L1 or anti-CTLA-4, was allowed, and approximately 37% had some.

Study-level findings and limits: The CD4+ and CD8+ T cells in the blood had expanded clonally by week 6 at 0.1 to 3.0 mg/kg. Antigen specificity remained undetermined for the expanded peripheral T cells.

This receptor was identified in an adult with an advanced solid tumor such as melanoma, head and neck, liver or kidney cancer. Sequencing was performed on CD4+ or CD8+ T cells sorted from blood, taken in a trial of the OX40 agonist ivuxolimab. The V gene is TRBV4-2, the J gene TRBJ2-7; 11 bases map to TRBD2. DNA for the CDR3: TGTGCCAGCAGGGGGACTAGCGGTACCGGGGGCGAGCAGTACTTC. Its translation: CASRGTSGTGGEQYF.